This section outlines one TCR beta chain sequence together with its context. This entry belongs to a study of T-cell memory formation after mild COVID-19. TCRdb re-analysed the 5' RACE reads in MiXCR, keeping a single row per CDR3 protein. The data show roughly 130,000 distinct CDR3 sequences, about a sixth seen once. Per germline, CDR1 MGHRA and CDR2 YSYEKL. V lost 2 bases to trimming and J lost 2 bases; unmatched junction nucleotides: 5. The CDR3 extends over 15 amino acids. V gene TRBV4-1 combines with J gene TRBJ1-2, with 7 positions matching TRBD1. This TCR was sampled from a young man who had mild COVID-19 (a few samples of this study predate the infection). Cell type and time point are not known. The sample comprised PBMCs or a T cell subset sorted from them (not recorded which). In DNA, the CDR3 is TGCGCCAGCAGCCAACCGGGACAGCGGAACTATGGCTACACCTTC. Protein product: CASSQPGQRNYGYTF.